This TCR beta chain was observed in a study of post-analysis software for immune sequencing data. TCR beta cDNA libraries included unique molecular identifiers. Each CDR3 protein is one row after TCRdb ran MiXCR on the PCR reads. The sample yields roughly 800,000 distinct CDR3 sequences, 53% seen once. Concerning this clonotype itself: The target antigen is unknown.

V dropped 0 bases and J dropped 2 bases, with 14 bases sitting between them. Germline V gene data show CDR1 as GTSNPN and CDR2 as SVGIG (reference sequence). This CDR3 has 16 amino acids. Notes on the study in general: Compared against controls, patients with multiple sclerosis displayed significantly lower normalized Chao1 diversity. Clustering by F measure revealed strong co-clustering among samples prepared together in one batch. Higher frequency in patients than in controls was seen for roughly five TRBV segments, with TRBV5-6, TRBV5-1 and TRBV20-1 among them.

This sequence joins TRBV30 and TRBJ1-5, with D perhaps TRBD1 (5 bases). The sequenced sample was blood. This sequence originates from a girl under 18 with multiple sclerosis. Here the CDR3 DNA reads TGTGCCTGGAGTGTAATGGGTTTACAGGGCAATCAGCCCCAGCATTTT. This codes for CAWSVMGLQGNQPQHF. Filled out from reference TRBV30 and TRBJ1-5, the complete variable domain reads SQTIHQWPATLVQPVGSPLSLECTVEGTSNPNLYWYRQAAGRGLQLLFYSVGIGQISSEVPQNLSASRPQDRQFILSSKKLLLSDSGFYLCAWSVMGLQGNQPQHFGDGTRLSIL.